This TCR beta chain was found in a study of shared clonotypes between healthy human individuals. At the level of the study: The study drew on two women and a few men aged 18 to 49 as donors.

As originally analysed: Junction-only immunoSEQ sequences carried no quality scores, so filtering differed. TCRdb's copy holds only in-frame clones and misses some; the assay was immunoSEQ multiplex PCR. V and J calls and clone size follow that table, whereas D and trimming were derived from the DNA. The sample has around 2,100,000 clones; approximately 94% are singletons. Naive CD8 populations comprised CD45RO-negative cells positively selected for CCR7, excluding terminally differentiated effector memory CD45RA+ cells. Study findings and constraints: The sharing of around 5% of naive CD4 clonotypes was seen across a handful of donors.

Comments on this clone: Its specificity is not known.

What was sequenced was naive CD8+ T cells sorted from blood. The sequence derives from a man aged 18-30 years in good health.

The CDR3 nucleotides read TGTGCCAGCAGTCCTCGACAGGGGGCTTATATCGAGCAGTACTTC. It codes for CASSPRQGAYIEQYF. V gene TRBV27 combines with J gene TRBJ2-7, with 10 bases aligning to TRBD1. This CDR3 is 15 amino acids long. Unmatched junction bases numbered 10, after V lost 5 bases and J lost 6 bases. Germline values: CDR1 MNHEY, CDR2 SMNVEV (reference sequence).